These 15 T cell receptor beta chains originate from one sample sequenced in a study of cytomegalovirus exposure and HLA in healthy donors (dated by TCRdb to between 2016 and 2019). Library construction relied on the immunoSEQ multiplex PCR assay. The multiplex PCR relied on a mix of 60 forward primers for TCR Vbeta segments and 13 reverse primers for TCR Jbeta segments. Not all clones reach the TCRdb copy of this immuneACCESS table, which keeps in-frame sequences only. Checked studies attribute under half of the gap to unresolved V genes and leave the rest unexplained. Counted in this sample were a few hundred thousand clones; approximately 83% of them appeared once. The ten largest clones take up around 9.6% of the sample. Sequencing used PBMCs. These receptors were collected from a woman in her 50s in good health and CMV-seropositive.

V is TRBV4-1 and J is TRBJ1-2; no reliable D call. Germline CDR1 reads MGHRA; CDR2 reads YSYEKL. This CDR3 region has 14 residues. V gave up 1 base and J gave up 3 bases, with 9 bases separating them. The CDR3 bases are TGCGCCAGCAGCCAAGTCGTGCGGGACTATGGCTACACCTTC. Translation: CASSQVVRDYGYTF.

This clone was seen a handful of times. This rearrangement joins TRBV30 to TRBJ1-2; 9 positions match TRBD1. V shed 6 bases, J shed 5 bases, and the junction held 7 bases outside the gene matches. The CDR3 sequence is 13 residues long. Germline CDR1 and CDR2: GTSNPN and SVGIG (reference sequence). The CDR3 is CACTTGGTYGYTF. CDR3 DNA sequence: TGTGCCTGTACGACAGGGGGAACGTATGGCTACACCTTC. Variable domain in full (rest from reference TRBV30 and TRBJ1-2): SQTIHQWPATLVQPVGSPLSLECTVEGTSNPNLYWYRQAAGRGLQLLFYSVGIGQISSEVPQNLSASRPQDRQFILSSKKLLLSDSGFYLCACTTGGTYGYTFGSGTRLTVV.

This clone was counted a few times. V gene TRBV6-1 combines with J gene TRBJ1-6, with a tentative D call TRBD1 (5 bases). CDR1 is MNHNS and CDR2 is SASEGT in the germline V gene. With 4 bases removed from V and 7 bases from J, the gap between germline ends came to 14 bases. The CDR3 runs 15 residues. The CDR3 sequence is CASSAMGQVNSPLHF. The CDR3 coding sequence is TGTGCCAGCAGTGCTATGGGGCAGGTGAATTCACCCCTCCACTTT.

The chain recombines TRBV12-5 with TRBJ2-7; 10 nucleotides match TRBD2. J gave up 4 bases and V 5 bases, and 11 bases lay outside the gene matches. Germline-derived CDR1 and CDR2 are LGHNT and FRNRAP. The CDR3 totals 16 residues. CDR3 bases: TGTGCTAGTGGTAGCGGGGGGGGCCCCAATTCTTACGAGCAGTACTTC. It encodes CASGSGGGPNSYEQYF.

As DNA, the CDR3 is TGTGCCAGCAGCTCCCCAGGGGGGCTTGCGGCTGAGCAGTTCTTC. Its translation is CASSSPGGLAAEQFF. The V gene is TRBV7-6, the J gene TRBJ2-1; maybe TRBD1 (7 bases). The CDR3 totals 15 residues. The germline gives CDR1 SGHVS, CDR2 FNYEAQ. Trimming took 4 bases from V and 9 from J, leaving 19 bases between them.

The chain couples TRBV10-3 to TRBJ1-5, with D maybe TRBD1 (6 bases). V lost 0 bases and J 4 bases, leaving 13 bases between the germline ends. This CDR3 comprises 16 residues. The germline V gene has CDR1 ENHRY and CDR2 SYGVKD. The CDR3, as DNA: TGTGCCATCAGTGAGTCATTGGGGGGGCTTAATCAGCCCCAGCATTTT. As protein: CAISESLGGLNQPQHF.

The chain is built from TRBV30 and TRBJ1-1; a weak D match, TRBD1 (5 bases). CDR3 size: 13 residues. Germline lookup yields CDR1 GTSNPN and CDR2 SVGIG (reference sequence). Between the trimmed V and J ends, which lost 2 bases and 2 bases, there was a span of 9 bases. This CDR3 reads CAWSRTRNTEAFF. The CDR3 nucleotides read TGTGCCTGGAGTCGGACAAGAAACACTGAAGCTTTCTTT.

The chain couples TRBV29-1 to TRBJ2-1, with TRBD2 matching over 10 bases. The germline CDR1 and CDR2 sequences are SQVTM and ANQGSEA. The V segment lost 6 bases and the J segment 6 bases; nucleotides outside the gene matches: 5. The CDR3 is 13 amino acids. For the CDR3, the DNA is TGCAGCGTCCTATTAGCGGGGGGCAATGAGCAGTTCTTC. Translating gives CSVLLAGGNEQFF.

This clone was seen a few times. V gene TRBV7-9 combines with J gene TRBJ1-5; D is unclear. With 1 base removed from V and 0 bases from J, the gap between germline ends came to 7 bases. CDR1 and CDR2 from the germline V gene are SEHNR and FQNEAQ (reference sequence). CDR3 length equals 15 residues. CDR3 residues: CASSLETDSNQPQHF. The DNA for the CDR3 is TGTGCCAGCAGCTTAGAAACAGATAGCAATCAGCCCCAGCATTTT.

DNA of the CDR3: TGTGCCAGCCGTAGGGGGCAGGGGGCCCACTATGGCTACACCTTC. Encoded protein: CASRRGQGAHYGYTF. The chain has TRBV27 and TRBJ1-2; 8 bases line up with TRBD1. V lost 8 bases, J lost 3 bases, and 11 bases stayed unmatched. The CDR3 sequence is 15 residues long. Germline V gene lookup returns CDR1 MNHEY and CDR2 SMNVEV (reference sequence).

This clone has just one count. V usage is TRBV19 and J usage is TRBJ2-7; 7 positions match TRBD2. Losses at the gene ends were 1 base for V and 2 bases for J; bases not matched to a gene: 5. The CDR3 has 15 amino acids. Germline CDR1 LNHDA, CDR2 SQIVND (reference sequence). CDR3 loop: CASSIGLALTYEQYF. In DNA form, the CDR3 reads TGTGCCAGTAGTATAGGACTAGCACTAACCTACGAGCAGTACTTC.

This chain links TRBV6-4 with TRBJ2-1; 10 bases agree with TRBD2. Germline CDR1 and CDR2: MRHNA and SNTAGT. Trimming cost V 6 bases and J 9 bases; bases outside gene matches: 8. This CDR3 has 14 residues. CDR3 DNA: TGTGCCAGCAGATACGTAGCGGGGGGAGGTGAGCAGTTCTTC. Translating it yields CASRYVAGGGEQFF.

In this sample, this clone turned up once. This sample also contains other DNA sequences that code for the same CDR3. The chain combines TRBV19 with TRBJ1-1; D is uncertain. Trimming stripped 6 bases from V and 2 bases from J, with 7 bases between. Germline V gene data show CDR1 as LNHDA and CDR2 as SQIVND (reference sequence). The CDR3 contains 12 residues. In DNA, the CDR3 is TGTGCCAGTAGGAGCGGAAACACTGAAGCTTTCTTT. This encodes CASRSGNTEAFF.

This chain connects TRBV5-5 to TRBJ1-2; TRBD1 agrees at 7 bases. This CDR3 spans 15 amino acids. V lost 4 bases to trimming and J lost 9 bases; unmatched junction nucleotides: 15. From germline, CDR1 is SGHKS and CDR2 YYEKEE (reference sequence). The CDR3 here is CASSPDRNYGYRYTF. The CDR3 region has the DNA TGTGCCAGCAGCCCGGACAGGAACTATGGGTATCGCTACACCTTC. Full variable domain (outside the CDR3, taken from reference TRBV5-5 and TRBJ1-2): DAGVTQSPTHLIKTRGQQVTLRCSPISGHKSVSWYQQVLGQGPQFIFQYYEKEERGRGNFPDRFSARQFPNYSSELNVNALLLGDSALYLCASSPDRNYGYRYTFGSGTRLTVV.

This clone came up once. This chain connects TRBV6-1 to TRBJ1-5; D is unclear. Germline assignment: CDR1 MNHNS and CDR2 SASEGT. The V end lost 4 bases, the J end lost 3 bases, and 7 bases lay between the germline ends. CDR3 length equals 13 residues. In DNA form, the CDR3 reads TGTGCCAGCAGTGTAGATTACAATCAGCCCCAGCATTTT. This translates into CASSVDYNQPQHF.